Sequencing of this T cell receptor beta chain was carried out in a study of cytomegalovirus exposure and HLA in healthy donors (dated by TCRdb to 2016 to 2017). In the study overall: In an earlier analysis of around 540 of the donors, 276 Gb of sequence data and about 110 million unique TCR beta sequences from 180 million or so T cells were reported. All discovery cohort repertoires had been generated using a single sequencing platform. Class I and class II HLA loci were covered by the typing at four-digit resolution. Roughly 300 gigabases of sequencing data and roughly 80 million unique TCR sequences made up an early release that covered fewer than 650 HLA-typed donors. Of the 398 genotyped donors, more than 75% were placed in the genetic ancestry cluster associated with self-reported Caucasian donors. Because of strong linkage in the cohort, 5 or 6 DR-DQ haplotypes were treated as single units for association and clustering. The study profiled the T cell repertoires of more than 500 subjects by immunosequencing and related them to cytomegalovirus serostatus. To predict cytomegalovirus infection status, the study brought together high-throughput TCR immunosequencing, statistical association of individual TCRs with disease status, and machine learning. Typing coverage varied by locus: about 620-630 donors for A, B, C, DRB1 and DQB1; roughly 520 for DQA1; some 610 for DPA1; 400 to 480 for DPB1. The study aimed to test whether signatures of past pathogen exposure could be identified by cataloging public T cell receptors. Alongside the repertoire data, information on donor age, sex, ethnicity and CMV serostatus was compiled. In a later analysis, previously published TCR beta repertoires from hundreds of donors were re-analyzed and high-resolution HLA genotyping was added so that TCR occurrence patterns could be studied. The later analysis used no new phenotypic data to find candidate immune exposures, relying instead on TCR beta sequences and their occurrence across donors. In a later genetic analysis, genome-wide SNP genotypes for about 60% of the 666 donors were used, and that subset was treated as a discovery cohort. A separate validation cohort of 100 to 150 different subjects was used in addition to the roughly 700-subject first cohort. An earlier analysis of around 540 of the donors applied high-throughput TCR beta sequencing to assess whether each TCR beta V gene segment acted as functional or pseudogenic. On average, around 230,000 unique TCR beta nucleotide sequences were sequenced per donor among a few hundred genotyped donors of the cohort, with roughly 18% of those sequences being non-productive. What the authors observed across the whole study: In a later genetic analysis, a missense DCLRE1C variant was associated with V-gene and J-gene trimming of TCR beta chains, and the association was replicated in an independent cohort. Compared with equally common non-associated chains, HLA-associated TCR beta chains in a later analysis were more clonally expanded and had lower generation probabilities. The study gave a list of roughly 150 TCR beta chains associated with cytomegalovirus. Because some donors lacked HLA typing at each locus, the association tests relied only on the typed subset. Strong co-occurrence of HLA alleles, especially DR and DQ, made assigning TCR associations to individual alleles difficult. In a later analysis, most CMV-associated TCR beta chains were found to appear HLA-restricted, with HLA associations seemingly driven largely by CMV exposure. Sequencing depth was assumed to be roughly uniform across donors in the presence/absence analyses, though that assumption may not hold. In a later analysis, 16,951 TCR beta sequences were associated with specific HLA alleles at a false discovery rate of 0.05. A further reported finding was that TCR beta sequences accurately predicted the HLA-A and HLA-B alleles for most subjects in the first cohort. Some IMGT-functional V segments, including TRBV6-2 and TRBV6-3, could not be told apart with the 87-base-pair reads, so those segments were excluded. Roughly 15 rarely observed V segments, including chromosome 9 orphons, were excluded from the earlier analysis of some 590 of the donors because counts were too low. Three of the identified cytomegalovirus-associated TCR beta chains were confirmed in vitro to be specific for cytomegalovirus antigens. A cluster of highly shared sequence variants was judged likely to represent a technical artifact of the sequencing pipeline. This cohort had only TCR beta chains sequenced, and the lack of alpha or paired-chain data limited which features could be detected. For the cohort, immune exposure information was limited to CMV serostatus. Cytomegalovirus status was reported to be diagnosed by the classifier with high specificity and sensitivity in both the original and validation cohorts. Correlated functional status among segregating V segments might reflect linkage disequilibrium, but an unknown experimental factor could not be ruled out. In a later genetic analysis, fewer N-insertions in productive TCRs were reported among donors in an Asian-associated ancestry cluster than the roughly 700-donor mean. It was suggested by the authors that the approach could potentially be generalized to other disease states and immunological phenotypes. According to a later analysis, parvovirus B19, influenza, CMV and Epstein-Barr virus appeared linked to several top co-occurrence clusters. Broadly in line with IMGT annotations, most TCR beta V segments showed up in productive rearrangements about 90% or about 30% of the time in an earlier analysis of several hundred of the donors. Most TCR sequences were observed very rarely across donors, whereas some public TCRs were present in many individuals. A later analysis found that TCR association rates varied across HLA loci, with DRB1 alleles showing the most associated TCRs and HLA-C alleles the fewest.

The V end loses 5 bases and the J end loses 4 bases, and a stretch of 11 bases separates them. The CDR3, cysteine through phenylalanine, is 13 amino acids long. Solely the CDR3 DNA is kept, with 39 bases framed from the first base. The germline V gene specifies MNHEY as CDR1 and SVGAGI as CDR2. This clone was detected only once. What this receptor recognizes is not known. Per-nucleotide qualities are absent, and no much larger clonotype sits a single base away. Libraries were prepared through the immunoSEQ multiplex PCR assay. For the multiplex PCR, a mixture combining 60 forward primers for TCR Vbeta segments and 13 reverse primers for TCR Jbeta segments was used. A multiplex PCR assay on genomic DNA amplified the CDR3 region of rearranged TCR beta genes. On the Illumina HiSeq System, the amplified TCR beta libraries were sequenced as 87-base-pair reads. The authors' pipeline ran thus. A later analysis counted some 74 million unique TCR beta chains across the 550 to 800 repertoires, and roughly 11 million of these chains were shared by at least two donors. A nearest-neighbor algorithm error-corrected the raw reads and collapsed the reads into unique sequences, merging closely related sequences to remove PCR and sequencing errors. Alignment of CDR3 sequences to IMGT reference sequences was used to assign V, D and J gene segments. Each retained sequence needed at least a six-nucleotide match to both a V gene segment and a J gene segment. Rearrangements were classified as productive when the CDR3 lacked stop codons and remained in frame with V and J, and all other rearrangements were classified as non-productive. CDR3 was defined according to IMGT convention as the region running from the second conserved V-encoded cysteine to the conserved J-encoded phenylalanine. The earlier analysis of approximately 500 of the donors excluded sequences that lacked an unambiguous match to a single V gene segment. An earlier analysis of some 610 of the donors called V segments functional above 56.7% productive rearrangements and segregating when the between-donor standard deviation exceeded 5%. A statistical classification framework was built to diagnose cytomegalovirus status from the catalog of TCR beta chain sequences. In a later analysis, TCR nucleotide sequences were compared against IMGT/GENE-DB human TR gene sequences so that V and J genes could be assigned. Using the TCRdist pipeline, a later analysis assigned CDR3 sequences along with most-parsimonious VDJ recombination scenarios. In a later analysis, every TCR beta chain was defined by the combination of its CDR3 amino acid sequence and its V-gene family, and reads without a unique V-gene family were dropped. As a way to deal with suspected cross-contamination and a sequencing artifact, a later analysis dropped hundreds of nucleotide sequences that were highly shared and had low generation probability. In a later analysis, a clonal expansion index for each public chain was calculated from normalized within-repertoire ranks of inferred template counts. In a later analysis, generation probabilities were computed with a VDJ recombination model fitted to out-of-frame rearrangements, and the resulting probabilities were checked against IGoR. Hypergeometric tests were used in a later analysis to score TCR-TCR, TCR-HLA and TCR-CMV co-occurrence, with a repertoire-size bias correction applied to the TCR pairs. In a later analysis, false discovery rates were estimated by permuting HLA or CMV assignments 20 times. A later analysis grouped co-occurring TCRs with DBSCAN, adding TCRdist sequence similarity when clustering within HLA-allele-positive subsets. Repertoires with fewer than 30,000 or more than 120,000 public chains were left out of co-occurrence clustering, as were several repertoires with anomalous nucleotide sharing. The table was pulled from immuneACCESS by TCRdb, which kept in-frame rearrangements only. Such tables lose some clones; where checked, under half of the loss comes from unresolved V genes, and the rest has no known cause. Clonal size and the V and J genes are those of that table, whereas D and trimming came from the DNA. The sample table shows 100,000 to 150,000 clones, and about three quarters are seen once. Of the sample, 1.9% is held by the ten largest clones.

In total, approximately 700 healthy bone marrow donors made up the cohort. Cohort members were all nominally healthy when sampled, although unrecorded immune exposures were likely present. The donor tested CMV seronegative, placing the donor among the 352 seronegative members of the cohort. Every donor gave a peripheral blood sample, and the peripheral blood mononuclear cells from that sample were used for TCR beta sequencing. The Qiagen DNeasy Blood Extraction Kit was used to extract genomic DNA from the blood cell samples. Sequencing was carried out using PBMCs. This chain is built from TRBV6-5 and TRBJ1-2; TRBD1 is possibly the D segment (5 matching bases). This receptor was taken from a man aged 50 or older in good health and CMV-seronegative. The CDR3 protein: CASSPQGPYGYTF. The DNA sequence is as follows: TGTGCCAGCAGTCCGCAGGGTCCCTATGGCTACACCTTC.